There are many counts of the clone carrying this TCR beta chain. The antigen is unknown. This entry is derived from a study of T cells in Graves' hyperthyroidism and ophthalmopathy. Whole-study context: Blood was drawn when the patient was first diagnosed and still untreated. Whole-study findings and limits: Expanded thyroid clonotypes (above 0.001) were mostly also found in blood.

Amplification of TCR beta CDR3 regions used RNA as the template. An initial round of RT-PCR targeting the TCR CDR3 relied on the HTBI primer set. TCRdb re-derived calls from the multiplex PCR reads in MiXCR, one entry per CDR3 protein. The sample holds nearly 600,000 distinct CDR3 sequences, approximately 15% seen once. It was approximately 9.4 ml of fresh peripheral blood that supplied the PBMCs. The receptor comes from a woman between 18 and 29 years old with Graves' ophthalmopathy. The sample was blood.

The CDR3 nucleotides are TGTGCCAGCAGTTACCCGGGGGGAGCGCAGTACTTC. Translated, it gives CASSYPGGAQYF. The J gene is TRBJ2-7, the V gene TRBV6-5, with 7 bases lining up with TRBD2. The ends lost 2 bases at V and 9 bases at J; junction bases unmatched: 4. This CDR3 has 12 residues. Germline assignment: CDR1 MNHEY and CDR2 SVGAGI.